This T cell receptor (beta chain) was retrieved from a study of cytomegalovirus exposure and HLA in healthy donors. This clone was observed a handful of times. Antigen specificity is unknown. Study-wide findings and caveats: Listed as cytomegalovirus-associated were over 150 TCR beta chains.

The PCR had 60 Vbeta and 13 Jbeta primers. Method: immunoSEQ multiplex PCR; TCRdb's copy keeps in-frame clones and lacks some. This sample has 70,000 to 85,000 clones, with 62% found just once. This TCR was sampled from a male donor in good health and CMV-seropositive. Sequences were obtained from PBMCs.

CDR3 amino acids: CASSPPLDRSGELFF. The CDR3 coding sequence is TGTGCCAGCAGCCCCCCCCTCGACAGGTCGGGGGAGCTGTTTTTT. V is TRBV28 and J is TRBJ2-2, with D perhaps TRBD1 (6 bases). The CDR3 is made up of 15 amino acids. Trimming cost V 6 bases and J 8 bases, with 19 bases left between them. Germline V gives CDR1 MDHEN, CDR2 SYDVKM.